Many counts were recorded for the clone carrying this TCR beta chain. Its matching antigen is unknown. To make TCR beta libraries, researchers used iRepertoire HTBI primers and Arm-PCR of CDR3 regions. Each CDR3 protein gets one entry after TCRdb re-called the multiplex PCR reads with MiXCR. Found here are approximately 250,000 distinct CDR3 sequences, about 18% of them singletons; the top ten hold less than 25%. As to time point: newly diagnosed GD, antithyroid drugs for less than 3 months. Extracted RNA from PBMCs served as the source of the TCR library. The entry originates in a study of regulatory T cells in long-lasting Graves disease. General study results and limits: Compared with new cases, persistent Graves' patients showed reduced TCR diversity.

The CDR3 has 14 amino acids. CDR1 and CDR2 (germline): KGHDR, SFDVKD. With 9 bases clipped from V and 5 bases from J, the junction kept 3 bases outside the gene matches. The V and J genes are TRBV24-1 and TRBJ2-2; TRBD2 agrees at 12 bases. The receptor comes from a female donor with Graves disease. The sequenced sample was peripheral blood mononuclear cells (PBMCs), obtained at new diagnosis, from a patient treated with antithyroid drugs. CDR3 amino acids: CATELAGGTGELFF. The CDR3 bases are TGTGCCACCGAACTAGCGGGAGGAACCGGGGAGCTGTTTTTT.